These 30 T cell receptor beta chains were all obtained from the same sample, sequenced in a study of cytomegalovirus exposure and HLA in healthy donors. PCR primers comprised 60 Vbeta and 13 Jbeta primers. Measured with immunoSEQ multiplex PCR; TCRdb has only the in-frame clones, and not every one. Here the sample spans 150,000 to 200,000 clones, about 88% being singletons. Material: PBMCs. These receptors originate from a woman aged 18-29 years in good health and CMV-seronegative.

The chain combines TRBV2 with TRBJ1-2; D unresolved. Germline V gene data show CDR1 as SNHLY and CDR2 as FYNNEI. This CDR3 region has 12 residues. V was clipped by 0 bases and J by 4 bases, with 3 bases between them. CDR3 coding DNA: TGTGCCAGCAGTGAAGCGAGCTATGGCTACACCTTC. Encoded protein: CASSEASYGYTF.

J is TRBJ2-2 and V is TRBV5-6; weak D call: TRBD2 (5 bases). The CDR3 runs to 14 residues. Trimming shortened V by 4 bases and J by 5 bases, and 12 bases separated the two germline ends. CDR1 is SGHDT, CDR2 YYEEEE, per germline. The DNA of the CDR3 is TGTGCCAGCAGCCTGAGGGCGGTAACCGGGGAGCTGTTTTTT. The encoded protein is CASSLRAVTGELFF.

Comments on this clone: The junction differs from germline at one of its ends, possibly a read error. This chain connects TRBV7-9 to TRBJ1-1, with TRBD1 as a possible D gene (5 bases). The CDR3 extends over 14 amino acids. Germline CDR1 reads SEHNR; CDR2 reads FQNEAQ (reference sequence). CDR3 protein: CASINPGWNTEAFF. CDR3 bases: TGTGCCAGCATCAACCCAGGGTGGAACACTGAAGCTTTTTTT. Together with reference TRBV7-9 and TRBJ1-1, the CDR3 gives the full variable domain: DTGVSQNPRHKITKRGQNVTFRCDPISEHNRLYWYRQTLGQGPEFLTYFQNEAQLEKSRLLSDRFSAERPKGSFSTLEIQRTEQGDSAMYLCASINPGWNTEAFFGQGTRLTVV.

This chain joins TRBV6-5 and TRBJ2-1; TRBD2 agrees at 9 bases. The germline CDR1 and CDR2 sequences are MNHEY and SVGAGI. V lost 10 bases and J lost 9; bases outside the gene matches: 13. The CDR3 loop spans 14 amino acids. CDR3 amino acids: CATLKGGGAGEQFF. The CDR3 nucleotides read TGTGCCACCTTAAAGGGCGGGGGGGCGGGTGAGCAGTTCTTC.

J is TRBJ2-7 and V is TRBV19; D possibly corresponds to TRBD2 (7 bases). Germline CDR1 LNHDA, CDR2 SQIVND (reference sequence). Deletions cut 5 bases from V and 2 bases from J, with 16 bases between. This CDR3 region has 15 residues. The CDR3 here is CASSELRGAPYEQYF. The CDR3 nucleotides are TGTGCCAGTAGTGAACTCCGGGGGGCTCCCTACGAGCAGTACTTC.

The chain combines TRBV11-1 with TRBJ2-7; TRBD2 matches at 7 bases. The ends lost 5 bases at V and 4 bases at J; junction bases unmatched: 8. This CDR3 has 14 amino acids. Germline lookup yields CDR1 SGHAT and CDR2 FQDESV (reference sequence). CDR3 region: CASSLGEGRYEQYF. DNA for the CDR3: TGTGCCAGCAGCCTAGGGGAGGGGCGGTACGAGCAGTACTTC.

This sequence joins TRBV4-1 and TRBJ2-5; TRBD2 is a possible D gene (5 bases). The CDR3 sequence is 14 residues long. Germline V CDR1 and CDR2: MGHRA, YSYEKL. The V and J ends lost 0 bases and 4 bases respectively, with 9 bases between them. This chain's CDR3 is CASSQEEGSETQYF. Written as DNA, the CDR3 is TGCGCCAGCAGCCAAGAAGAGGGATCAGAGACCCAGTACTTC.

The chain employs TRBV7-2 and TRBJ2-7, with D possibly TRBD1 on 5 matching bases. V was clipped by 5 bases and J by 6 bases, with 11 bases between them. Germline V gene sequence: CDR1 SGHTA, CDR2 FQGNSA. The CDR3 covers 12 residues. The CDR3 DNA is TGTGCCAGCAGCGGAAGGGGTTCCGAGCAGTACTTC. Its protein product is CASSGRGSEQYF. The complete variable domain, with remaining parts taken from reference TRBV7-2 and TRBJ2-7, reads GAGVSQSPSNKVTEKGKDVELRCDPISGHTALYWYRQSLGQGLEFLIYFQGNSAPDKSGLPSDRFSAERTGGSVSTLTIQRTQQEDSAVYLCASSGRGSEQYFGPGTRLTVT.

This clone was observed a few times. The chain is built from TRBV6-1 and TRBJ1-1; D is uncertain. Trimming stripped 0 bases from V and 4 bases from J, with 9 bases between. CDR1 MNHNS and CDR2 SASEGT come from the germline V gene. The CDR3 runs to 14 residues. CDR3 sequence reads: CASSEAAVRTEAFF. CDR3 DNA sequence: TGTGCCAGCAGTGAAGCGGCAGTTCGCACTGAAGCTTTCTTT.

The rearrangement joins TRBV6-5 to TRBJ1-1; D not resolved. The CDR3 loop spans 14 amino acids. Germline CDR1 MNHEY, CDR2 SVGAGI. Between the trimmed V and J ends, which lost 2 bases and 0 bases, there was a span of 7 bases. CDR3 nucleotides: TGTGCCAGCAGTTACAACAGATTGAACACTGAAGCTTTCTTT. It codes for CASSYNRLNTEAFF.

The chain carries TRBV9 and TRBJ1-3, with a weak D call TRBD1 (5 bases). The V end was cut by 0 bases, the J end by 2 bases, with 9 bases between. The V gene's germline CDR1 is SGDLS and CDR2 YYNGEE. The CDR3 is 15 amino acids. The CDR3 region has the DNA TGTGCCAGCAGCGTAGAAGGCAGGGCTGGAAACACCATATATTTT. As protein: CASSVEGRAGNTIYF. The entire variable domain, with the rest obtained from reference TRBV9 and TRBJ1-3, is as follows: DSGVTQTPKHLITATGQRVTLRCSPRSGDLSVYWYQQSLDQGLQFLIQYYNGEERAKGNILERFSAQQFPDLHSELNLSSLELGDSALYFCASSVEGRAGNTIYFGEGSWLTVV.

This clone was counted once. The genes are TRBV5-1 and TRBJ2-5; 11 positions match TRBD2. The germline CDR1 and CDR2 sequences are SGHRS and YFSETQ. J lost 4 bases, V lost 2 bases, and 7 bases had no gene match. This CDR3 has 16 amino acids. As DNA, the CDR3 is TGCGCCAGCAGCTTCCGACTAGCGGGGATTGGAGAGACCCAGTACTTC. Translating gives CASSFRLAGIGETQYF.

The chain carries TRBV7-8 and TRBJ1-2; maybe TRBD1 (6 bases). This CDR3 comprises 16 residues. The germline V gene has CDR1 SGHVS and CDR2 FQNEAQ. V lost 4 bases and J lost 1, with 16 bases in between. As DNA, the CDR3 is TGTGCCAGCAGCTCCAGGGGAGCCTCCGGTAACTATGGCTACACCTTC. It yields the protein CASSSRGASGNYGYTF. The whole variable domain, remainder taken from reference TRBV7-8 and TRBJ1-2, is GAGVSQSPRYKVAKRGQDVALRCDPISGHVSLFWYQQALGQGPEFLTYFQNEAQLDKSGLPSDRFFAERPEGSVSTLKIQRTQQEDSAVYLCASSSRGASGNYGYTFGSGTRLTVV.

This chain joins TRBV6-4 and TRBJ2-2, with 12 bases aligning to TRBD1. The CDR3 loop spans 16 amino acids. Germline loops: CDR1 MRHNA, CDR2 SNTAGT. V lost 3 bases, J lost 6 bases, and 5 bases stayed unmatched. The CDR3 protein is CASSESGQGAAGELFF. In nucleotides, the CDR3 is TGTGCCAGCAGTGAATCGGGACAGGGGGCAGCCGGGGAGCTGTTTTTT.

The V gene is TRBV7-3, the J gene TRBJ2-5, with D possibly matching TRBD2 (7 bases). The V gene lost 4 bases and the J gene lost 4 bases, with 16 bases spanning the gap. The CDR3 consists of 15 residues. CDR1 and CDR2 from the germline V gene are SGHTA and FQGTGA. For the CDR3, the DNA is TGTGCCAGCAGCTCCCGGTTGGGGGGGCGAGAGACCCAGTACTTC. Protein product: CASSSRLGGRETQYF.

As DNA, the CDR3 is TGCGCCAGCAGCTTGGGAGGGACAGGAACCTACGAGCAGTACTTC. Encoded protein: CASSLGGTGTYEQYF. The gene calls are TRBV5-1 and TRBJ2-7; 8 nucleotides agree with TRBD1. The CDR3 totals 15 residues. V was pared by 0 bases and J by 2 bases, with 4 bases of the junction left unmatched. The germline V gene encodes CDR1 SGHRS and CDR2 YFSETQ.

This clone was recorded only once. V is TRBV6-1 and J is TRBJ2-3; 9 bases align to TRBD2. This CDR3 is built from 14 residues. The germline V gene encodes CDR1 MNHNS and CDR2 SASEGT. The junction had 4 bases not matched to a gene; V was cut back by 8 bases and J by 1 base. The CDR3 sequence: CASGIAGGTDTQYF. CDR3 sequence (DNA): TGTGCCAGCGGTATAGCGGGGGGCACAGATACGCAGTATTTT.

The CDR3: CAWSQGSKNIQYF. The DNA of the CDR3 is TGTGCCTGGAGTCAGGGGTCCAAAAACATTCAGTACTTC. The genes are TRBV30 and TRBJ2-4; perhaps TRBD1 as D (6 bases). The CDR3 has 13 residues. The germline V gene encodes CDR1 GTSNPN and CDR2 SVGIG (reference sequence). Trimming shortened V by 2 bases and J by 2 bases, and 7 bases separated the two germline ends.

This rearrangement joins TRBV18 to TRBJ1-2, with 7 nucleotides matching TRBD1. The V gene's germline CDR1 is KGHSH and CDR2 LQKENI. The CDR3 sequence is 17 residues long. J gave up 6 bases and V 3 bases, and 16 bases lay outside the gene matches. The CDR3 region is CASSPRQGQLAGNGYTF. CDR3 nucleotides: TGTGCCAGCTCACCCCGACAGGGTCAACTGGCCGGGAATGGCTACACCTTC.

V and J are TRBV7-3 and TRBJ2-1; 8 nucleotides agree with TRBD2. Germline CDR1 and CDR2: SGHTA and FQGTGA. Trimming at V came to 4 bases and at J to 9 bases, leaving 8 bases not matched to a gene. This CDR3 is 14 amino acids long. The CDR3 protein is CASSSQPLAVEQFF. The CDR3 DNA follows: TGTGCCAGCAGCTCCCAGCCACTAGCGGTTGAGCAGTTCTTC.

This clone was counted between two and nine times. CDR3 in DNA: TGCGCCAGCAGCCAAGTCAACAGAAACACAGATACGCAGTATTTT. It specifies CASSQVNRNTDTQYF. The rearrangement joins TRBV4-1 to TRBJ2-3; D uncertain. The CDR3 loop spans 15 amino acids. The germline CDR1 and CDR2 sequences are MGHRA and YSYEKL. Trimming stripped 1 base from V and 2 bases from J, with 10 bases between.

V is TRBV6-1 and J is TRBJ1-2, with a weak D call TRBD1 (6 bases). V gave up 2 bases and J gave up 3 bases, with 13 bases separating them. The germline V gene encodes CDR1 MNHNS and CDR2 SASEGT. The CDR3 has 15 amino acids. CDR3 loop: CASSETPGVDYGYTF. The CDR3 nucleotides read TGTGCCAGCAGTGAAACCCCAGGGGTAGACTATGGCTACACCTTC.

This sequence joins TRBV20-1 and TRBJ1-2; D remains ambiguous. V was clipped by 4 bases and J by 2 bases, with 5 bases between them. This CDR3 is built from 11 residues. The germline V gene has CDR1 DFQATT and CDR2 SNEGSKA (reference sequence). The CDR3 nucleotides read TGCAGTGCTAAGCTGAACTATGGCTACACCTTC. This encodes CSAKLNYGYTF.

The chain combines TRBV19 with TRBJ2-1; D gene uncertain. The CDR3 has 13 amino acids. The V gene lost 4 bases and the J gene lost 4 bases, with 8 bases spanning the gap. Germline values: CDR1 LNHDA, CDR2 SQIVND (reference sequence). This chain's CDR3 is CASSSAGYNEQFF. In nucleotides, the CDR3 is TGTGCCAGTAGTAGTGCAGGTTACAATGAGCAGTTCTTC.

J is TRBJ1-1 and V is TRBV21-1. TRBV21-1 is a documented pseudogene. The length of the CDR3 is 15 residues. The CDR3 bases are TGTGCCAGCAGCAGGGGGGGGGCAGGTTGCACTGAAGCTTTCTTT. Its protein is CASSRGGAGCTEAFF.

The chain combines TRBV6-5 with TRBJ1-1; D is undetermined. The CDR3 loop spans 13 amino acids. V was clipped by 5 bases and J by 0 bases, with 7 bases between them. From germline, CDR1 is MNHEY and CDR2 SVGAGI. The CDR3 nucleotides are TGTGCCAGCAGTAGGCGGGTGAACACTGAAGCTTTCTTT. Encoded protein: CASSRRVNTEAFF.

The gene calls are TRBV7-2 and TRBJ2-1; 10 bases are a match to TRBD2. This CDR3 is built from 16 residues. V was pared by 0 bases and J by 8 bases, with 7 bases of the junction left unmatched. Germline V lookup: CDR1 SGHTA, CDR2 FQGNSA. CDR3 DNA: TGTGCCAGCAGCTTAGCAGCGGGGGGGTCATTAGATGAGCAGTTCTTC. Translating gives CASSLAAGGSLDEQFF.

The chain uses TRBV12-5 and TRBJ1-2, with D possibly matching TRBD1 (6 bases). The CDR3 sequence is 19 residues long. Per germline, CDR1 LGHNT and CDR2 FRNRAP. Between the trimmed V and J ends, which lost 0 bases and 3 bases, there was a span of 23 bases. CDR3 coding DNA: TGTGCTAGTGGTTTGGTATCTCCGGTTGATCACAGGGTTCACTATGGCTACACCTTC. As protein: CASGLVSPVDHRVHYGYTF.

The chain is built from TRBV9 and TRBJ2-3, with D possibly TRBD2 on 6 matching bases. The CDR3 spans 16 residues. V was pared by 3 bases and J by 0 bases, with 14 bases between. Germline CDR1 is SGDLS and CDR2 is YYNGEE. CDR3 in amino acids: CASSDILAASTDTQYF. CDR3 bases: TGTGCCAGCAGCGATATACTAGCAGCCAGCACAGATACGCAGTATTTT.

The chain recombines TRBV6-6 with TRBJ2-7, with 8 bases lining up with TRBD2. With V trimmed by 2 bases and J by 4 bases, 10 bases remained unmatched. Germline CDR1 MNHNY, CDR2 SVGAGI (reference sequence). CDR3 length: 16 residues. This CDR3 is CASSYDNGRAGYEQYF. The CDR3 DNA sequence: TGTGCCAGCAGTTACGACAACGGGAGGGCCGGGTACGAGCAGTACTTC.